These 25 T cell receptor beta chains were all obtained from the same sample, sequenced in a study of blood T cells in healthy people across ages. Primed by a sample-barcoded 5' primer and a J-beta primer mix, a second PCR proceeded for roughly 7 to 11 cycles. TCRdb reanalysed the 5' RACE reads using MiXCR and keeps one entry per CDR3 protein. Of over 500,000 distinct CDR3 sequences listed, about 25% are singletons. These data also formed part of another study, on T cells of mothers and their children.

The sample consisted of blood. These receptors all come from a boy aged 2 to 10 in good health.

The sample holds one count of this clonotype. The CDR3 nucleotides are TGCGCCAGCAGCTTAACAGGGCGGAGCTATGGCTACACCTTC. This gives the protein CASSLTGRSYGYTF. The J gene is TRBJ1-2, the V gene TRBV5-1; a weak D match, TRBD1 (6 bases). Germline-derived CDR1 and CDR2 are SGHRS and YFSETQ. V shed 2 bases and J shed 4 bases, with 12 bases lying between them. CDR3 length equals 14 residues.

This sequence joins TRBV15 and TRBJ2-5; TRBD1 matches 8 bases. The J call is doubtful: the DNA matches TRBJ2-7 better. The V gene's germline CDR1 is LNHNV and CDR2 YYDKDF (reference sequence). The CDR3 loop spans 12 amino acids. CDR3 nucleotides: TGTGCCACCAGCCCAGGGGGCCACGAGCAGTACTTC. Its translation is CATSPGGHEQYF.

The chain recombines TRBV20-1 with TRBJ1-6; D gene uncertain. Between the trimmed V and J ends, which lost 2 bases and 8 bases, there was a span of 13 bases. The CDR3 extends over 14 amino acids. Germline CDR1 reads DFQATT; CDR2 reads SNEGSKA (reference sequence). The CDR3 here is CSARFHRGDSPLHF. Written as DNA, the CDR3 is TGCAGTGCTAGATTTCATCGGGGAGATTCACCCCTCCACTTT.

The V gene is TRBV10-3, the J gene TRBJ2-1; D may be TRBD1 or TRBD2 (5 bases each). CDR1 is ENHRY and CDR2 is SYGVKD in the germline V gene. Trimming removed 10 bases at V and 0 bases at J, with 10 bases between. The CDR3 is 13 residues long. For the CDR3, the DNA is TGTGCCACTGAGGGGAGCTCCTACAATGAGCAGTTCTTC. Amino acid sequence: CATEGSSYNEQFF.

The chain combines TRBV19 with TRBJ2-6; D might be TRBD1 (6 bases). The V end was cut by 4 bases, the J end by 3 bases, with 10 bases between. The CDR3 has 15 residues. Germline CDR1 is LNHDA and CDR2 is SQIVND (reference sequence). The CDR3 DNA is TGTGCCAGTAGTACACAGGGATATGGGGCCAACGTCCTGACTTTC. This codes for CASSTQGYGANVLTF. The complete variable domain, with remaining parts taken from reference TRBV19 and TRBJ2-6, reads DGGITQSPKYLFRKEGQNVTLSCEQNLNHDAMYWYRQDPGQGLRLIYYSQIVNDFQKGDIAEGYSVSREKKESFPLTVTSAQKNPTAFYLCASSTQGYGANVLTFGAGSRLTVL.

The rearrangement links TRBV4-3 to TRBJ2-4; TRBD1 matches at 7 bases. The junction had 0 bases not matched to a gene; V was cut back by 0 bases and J by 7 bases. This CDR3 has 13 amino acids. Germline V gene lookup returns CDR1 LGHNA and CDR2 YSLEER. The CDR3 loop reads CASSQEGQNIQYF. The DNA for the CDR3 is TGCGCCAGCAGCCAAGAGGGACAGAACATTCAGTACTTC.

This clonotype was counted between two and nine times. The V call is TRBV7-9, the J call TRBJ1-1; D unresolved. The CDR3 spans 13 residues. CDR1 is SEHNR, CDR2 FQNEAQ, per germline (reference sequence). V lost 2 bases, J lost 8 bases, and 12 bases lay in between. In DNA, the CDR3 is TGTGCCAGCAGCTTATCTATGGACCTGGAAGCTTTCTTT. Translating it yields CASSLSMDLEAFF.

The chain uses TRBV2 and TRBJ2-3; 8 bases are a match to TRBD2. Per germline, CDR1 SNHLY and CDR2 FYNNEI. Trimming cost V 8 bases and J 5 bases; bases outside gene matches: 9. This CDR3 is 14 amino acids long. CDR3 sequence (DNA): TGTGCCAGCGGGGGAGCGGGAGTAGGAGATACGCAGTATTTT. This codes for CASGGAGVGDTQYF.

This clonotype was picked up a small number of times. This chain uses TRBV3-1 with TRBJ2-3; the match to TRBD1 covers 8 bases. Germline V gene sequence: CDR1 LGHDT, CDR2 YNNKEL (reference sequence). This CDR3 is 14 amino acids long. Trimming removed 1 base from V and 7 bases from J; junction bases left unmatched: 4. The CDR3 DNA reads TGTGCCAGCAGCCAAGGACAGGGGACCTATACGCAGTATTTT. Encoded protein: CASSQGQGTYTQYF.

This clonotype was seen more than once but under ten times. The chain's CDR3 is CASRQWDNEQFF. The CDR3 DNA sequence: TGTGCCAGCAGACAATGGGACAATGAGCAGTTCTTC. The genes are TRBV27 and TRBJ2-1; D gene unclear. CDR1 and CDR2 from the germline V gene are MNHEY and SMNVEV (reference sequence). The V and J ends lost 6 bases and 5 bases respectively, with 8 bases between them. The CDR3 sequence is 12 residues long.

This clonotype was counted a few times. The chain joins TRBV7-2 to TRBJ2-5, with 7 bases aligning to TRBD2. Trimming cost V 6 bases and J 2 bases; bases outside gene matches: 9. The germline gives CDR1 SGHTA, CDR2 FQGNSA. The CDR3 has 15 amino acids. Written as DNA, the CDR3 is TGTGCCAGCAGTGTTGCGGGGGACCCTCAAGAGACCCAGTACTTC. This sequence encodes CASSVAGDPQETQYF.

This clonotype was seen more than once but under ten times. The DNA of the CDR3 is TGTGCCAGCAGTGAAGGGAGGAGCTCCTACAATGAGCAGTTCTTC. Protein sequence: CASSEGRSSYNEQFF. This chain links TRBV2 with TRBJ2-1, with TRBD2 as a possible D gene (5 bases). The V gene lost 1 base and the J gene lost 0 bases, with 7 bases spanning the gap. Per the germline V gene, CDR1 is SNHLY and CDR2 is FYNNEI. The CDR3 extends over 15 amino acids.

The chain is built from TRBV6-6 and TRBJ2-2; no clear D. This CDR3 contains 12 residues. V was clipped by 2 bases and J by 5 bases, with 3 bases between them. The germline CDR1 and CDR2 sequences are MNHNY and SVGAGI (reference sequence). As DNA, the CDR3 is TGTGCCAGCAGTTACACGACCGGGGAGCTGTTTTTT. Amino acids: CASSYTTGELFF.

The chain recombines TRBV7-9 with TRBJ2-5, with D hard to call. The DNA end lines up better with TRBJ2-7; the J call may be wrong. The V gene's germline CDR1 is SEHNR and CDR2 FQNEAQ (reference sequence). The CDR3 sequence is 13 residues long. DNA for the CDR3: TGTGCCAGCAGCCAACGGAAGACTTACGAGCAGTACTTC. It yields the protein CASSQRKTYEQYF.

The chain couples TRBV20-1 to TRBJ2-3; possibly TRBD2 for D (5 bases). The CDR3 totals 11 residues. Trimming removed 8 bases at V and 6 bases at J, with 12 bases between. Germline loops: CDR1 DFQATT, CDR2 SNEGSKA (reference sequence). DNA of the CDR3: TGCAGTATCGAGAGCGGCGATACGCAGTATTTT. Protein product: CSIESGDTQYF.

The table lists this clonotype with a few counts. The genes are TRBV7-9 and TRBJ2-3, with D hard to call. The CDR3 is 15 amino acids. V shed 4 bases and J shed 2 bases, with 13 bases lying between them. CDR1 is SEHNR, CDR2 FQNEAQ, per germline (reference sequence). The CDR3 sequence: CASSSGSPLTDTQYF. CDR3 in DNA: TGTGCCAGCAGCTCGGGCTCGCCCCTCACAGATACGCAGTATTTT.

The V gene is TRBV3-1, the J gene TRBJ2-1; a weak D match, TRBD2 (5 bases). This CDR3 is built from 14 residues. Germline V CDR1 and CDR2: LGHDT, YNNKEL (reference sequence). V shed 4 bases and J shed 5 bases, with 12 bases lying between them. DNA for the CDR3: TGTGCCAGCAGCCGTAGCGATACCGACAATGAGCAGTTCTTC. It is translated as CASSRSDTDNEQFF.

This clonotype has a handful of counts. J is TRBJ2-3 and V is TRBV20-1; the D is unclear. The CDR3 is 14 amino acids. The germline CDR1 and CDR2 sequences are DFQATT and SNEGSKA (reference sequence). The ends were cut back, 2 bases at V and 2 bases at J, with 11 bases in the middle. This chain's CDR3 is CSARTQLLTDTQYF. CDR3 coding DNA: TGCAGTGCTAGAACGCAGTTACTCACAGATACGCAGTATTTT.

A few counts support this clonotype. This chain connects TRBV9 to TRBJ2-1; D is ambiguous. The V and J ends lost 0 bases and 10 bases respectively, with 14 bases between them. The CDR3 is made up of 14 amino acids. CDR1 and CDR2 from the germline V gene are SGDLS and YYNGEE. CDR3 in DNA: TGTGCCAGCAGCGTAGAGGACCATTCTTTGGAGCAGTTCTTC. Protein: CASSVEDHSLEQFF.

The chain recombines TRBV3-1 with TRBJ2-7; tentatively, D is TRBD2 (6 bases). The ends were cut back, 2 bases at V and 2 bases at J, with 13 bases in the middle. Germline CDR1 is LGHDT and CDR2 is YNNKEL (reference sequence). The CDR3 length is 15 residues. The CDR3 sequence is CASSQIGTVTYEQYF. The CDR3 DNA reads TGTGCCAGCAGCCAAATTGGGACTGTGACCTACGAGCAGTACTTC.

The chain couples TRBV9 to TRBJ2-4; D is uncertain. The germline gives CDR1 SGDLS, CDR2 YYNGEE. The CDR3 extends over 13 amino acids. The V and J ends lost 0 bases and 2 bases respectively, with 3 bases between them. CDR3 protein: CASSVGPKNIQYF. DNA of the CDR3: TGTGCCAGCAGCGTAGGCCCCAAAAACATTCAGTACTTC.

The chain employs TRBV27 and TRBJ2-1; TRBD1 might be the D (6 bases). Trimming took off 6 bases at V and 0 bases at J, with 12 bases between the two ends. The germline gives CDR1 MNHEY, CDR2 SMNVEV (reference sequence). This CDR3 spans 15 amino acids. CDR3 bases: TGTGCCAGCAGATCGACAGGATTCTCCTACAATGAGCAGTTCTTC. This translates into CASRSTGFSYNEQFF.

This sequence joins TRBV12-3 or TRBV12-4 and TRBJ2-6; possibly TRBD1 for D (6 bases). The V end was cut by 6 bases, the J end by 0 bases, with 15 bases between. The CDR3 runs 17 residues. The CDR3 bases are TGTGCCAGCAGCTCGACAGGTGGGAGCTCTGGGGCCAACGTCCTGACTTTC. Its protein product is CASSSTGGSSGANVLTF.

The chain recombines TRBV27 with TRBJ2-6; TRBD2 matches 16 bases. The CDR3 has 21 residues. Unmatched junction bases numbered 5, after V lost 0 bases and J lost 0 bases. CDR1 MNHEY and CDR2 SMNVEV come from the germline V gene (reference sequence). CDR3 bases: TGTGCCAGCAGTTTATCGGGACTAGCGGGGGGGATTTACTCTGGGGCCAACGTCCTGACTTTC. Translation gives CASSLSGLAGGIYSGANVLTF.

The chain carries TRBV7-9 and TRBJ2-3, with TRBD2 matching over 8 bases. J lost 5 bases, V lost 5 bases, and 12 bases had no gene match. Germline V lookup: CDR1 SEHNR, CDR2 FQNEAQ (reference sequence). The CDR3 is 16 residues long. CDR3 region: CASSPYTGLVLDTQYF. In nucleotides, the CDR3 is TGTGCCAGCAGCCCTTACACGGGACTAGTGTTAGATACGCAGTATTTT. Combining the CDR3 with reference TRBV7-9 and TRBJ2-3 gives the whole variable domain DTGVSQNPRHKITKRGQNVTFRCDPISEHNRLYWYRQTLGQGPEFLTYFQNEAQLEKSRLLSDRFSAERPKGSFSTLEIQRTEQGDSAMYLCASSPYTGLVLDTQYFGPGTRLTVL.